This T cell receptor beta chain was profiled in a study of preoperative IRX-2 immunotherapy in early breast cancer. The assay was immunoSEQ multiplex PCR, and TCRdb's table has in-frame clones only and misses some. Seen here are 35,000 to 50,000 clones, less than 95% observed once, and the top ten hold over 1.5%. Noted treatment: preoperative locoregional IRX-2 cytokine immunotherapy. Preoperative locoregional IRX-2 cytokine immunotherapy was tested in the phase Ib source study. Germline V lookup: CDR1 LNHDA, CDR2 SQIVND (reference sequence). V shed 3 bases and J shed 3 bases, with 7 bases lying between them. The CDR3 is 13 amino acids.

The chain couples TRBV19 to TRBJ2-3, with D possibly being TRBD1 (5 bases). The specimen was tumor tissue, collected after IRX-2 immunotherapy. This clonotype was sampled from a human donor with breast cancer. CDR3 protein: CASSMYRTDTQYF. CDR3 nucleotide sequence: TGTGCCAGTAGTATGTACAGGACAGATACGCAGTATTTT.